This TCR beta chain was obtained from a study of cytotoxic CD8 clonotypes in ibrutinib-treated CLL. Study-level background: IGHV unmutated 17; relapsed/refractory around twelve; treatment-naive around 14. Responses: roughly 24 partial, 2 complete; after median roughly 5.5 years, 14 stayed remitted, about twelve progressed. General observations from the study: Public clonotypes were rare and shrank or held steady on treatment. Collection times varied between progressing and sustained-remission patients.

The protocol was immunoSEQ multiplex PCR, while the TCRdb copy is restricted to in-frame clones and leaves out a portion. The sample yields fewer than 400,000 clones, around 66% seen once. Germline V gene sequence: CDR1 SGHNT, CDR2 YYREEE (reference sequence). The length of the CDR3 is 15 residues. V gave up 4 bases and J gave up 4 bases; unmatched junction bases: 7. A word on this clone: As yet, its antigen is unknown.

V is TRBV5-4 and J is TRBJ2-3, with 9 bases identical to TRBD1. Sequenced material: PBMCs, taken after 36 months of ibrutinib treatment. This receptor was taken from a human donor with chronic lymphocytic leukemia. The CDR3 bases are TGTGCCAGCAGCCCTCTACACAGGGGGCCAGATACGCAGTATTTT. This gives the protein CASSPLHRGPDTQYF.